The sequence of this TCR beta chain was determined in a study of T cell responses to AZD1222 COVID-19 vaccine. Regarding the study as a whole: Spike as a whole was targeted by vaccine-associated CD4 TCRs, dominant at 160-218 and 743-854. Only a handful of AZD1222 recipients, several in all, had baseline seropositivity. Increases in Spike-specific TCR breadth and depth were seen after two AZD1222 doses.

The CDR3 extends over 14 amino acids. V was cut by 3 bases and J by 3 bases, with 12 bases left in between. The germline V gene encodes CDR1 LNHDA and CDR2 SQIVND (reference sequence). As regards this clone: The antigen remains unidentified.

Clones were read by immunoSEQ multiplex PCR, and TCRdb kept only the in-frame ones, dropping some. The table records some 150,000 clones, approximately 90% of them present only once. The material sequenced was peripheral blood, taken 28 days after the second AZD1222 dose. This clonotype was sampled from an adult who received the AZD1222 COVID-19 vaccine. The chain recombines TRBV19 with TRBJ2-7; perhaps TRBD1 as D (5 bases). In nucleotides, the CDR3 is TGTGCCAGTAGTATGGGGCAGGGATACTACGAGCAGTACTTC. As protein: CASSMGQGYYEQYF.